This TCR beta chain was identified during a study of patients and donors after allogeneic stem cell transplantation (dated by TCRdb to about 2020). CDR1 and CDR2, looked up from the germline V gene, are MGHDK and SYGVNS. Trimming takes 10 bases from V and 11 bases from J, and the germline ends sit 17 bases apart. The CDR3 covers 11 residues, taking in both the cysteine and the phenylalanine. The entry retains the CDR3 DNA only, 33 bases that are in frame from base 1. Libraries were built with RT-PCR. The run used a NextSeq 550. The public reads were run again by TCRdb, first through fastp at Q25 and then through MiXCR, and only productive beta chains were kept. Each CDR3 protein appears once, grouped with its most common genes and DNA. Present in this sample are tens of thousands of distinct CDR3 sequences, 6.8% of which were seen just once. Together, the top ten hold about 35% of the sample. This clonotype is categorized as medium-sized (0.01 to 0.1%). What this receptor recognizes is not known. No much larger clone is present one base from it, and per-base qualities are unavailable.

The chain uses TRBV25-1 and TRBJ1-1; the D gene cannot be named for sure. The sequence was collected from a human donor who was either an allogeneic HSCT recipient or a stem cell or donor lymphocyte infusion donor (not recorded which). It is not recorded whose cells these are; they may come from a transplant donor. The sample taken for sequencing was blood, either unsorted or a sorted T cell fraction (not recorded which). The CDR3 corresponds to CATSEGSRAFF. The nucleotide sequence reads TGTGCCACCTCGGAAGGGTCTAGGGCTTTCTTT.